This T cell receptor (beta chain) was captured by sequencing in a study of vaccination effects on CD4 cells after COVID-19. The CDR3 is 15 amino acids. From germline, CDR1 is MNHNS and CDR2 SASEGT. V was pared by 1 base and J by 6 bases, with 6 bases of the junction left unmatched. Antigen-specific CD4+ T cells expanded by the ViraFEST assay with viral peptide pools were then sequenced. Cells that had been cultured for nine to eleven days were the source of isolated CD4+ T cells. Negative nucleocapsid antibody tests before and after vaccination confirmed no previous SARS-CoV-2 infection. The authors replaced half the medium with IL-2 medium on days 3 and 7. TCRdb's table, derived via immunoSEQ multiplex PCR, lists solely in-frame clones and lacks some. This table holds roughly 25,000 clones, 65% to 75% found once. This clone appeared a few times. Its antigen is still unknown.

V gene TRBV6-1 combines with J gene TRBJ2-5, with 9 nucleotides matching TRBD1. This TCR was sampled from a human donor who received a COVID-19 vaccine. Sequences were derived from CD4+ T cells from PBMCs cultured with SARS-CoV-2 spike peptides, sampled before COVID-19 vaccination. CDR3 nucleotide sequence: TGTGCCAGCAGTGAAGTAGGGACAGGGCTGCAGACCCAGTACTTC. Encoded protein: CASSEVGTGLQTQYF.